Listed here are 17 T cell receptor beta chains from one sample, sequenced in a study of T cell clonality in common variable immunodeficiency. TCRdb's table, derived via immunoSEQ multiplex PCR, lists solely in-frame clones and lacks some. The sample was found to contain around 55,000 clones, and every one recurs. The specimen was peripheral blood mononuclear cells. These receptors were taken from a person aged 18 to 75 in good health.

This clone was picked up many times. CDR3: CASSEPGTGSTEAFF. The CDR3 bases that were read are TGTGCCAGCAGTGAACCCGGGACAGGGAGCACTGAA. V and J are TRBV6-1 and TRBJ1-1; TRBD1 matches at 9 bases. The read terminates 3 residues ahead of where the CDR3 ends, so the germline J gene completes it. This CDR3 is built from 15 residues. The V gene's germline CDR1 is MNHNS and CDR2 SASEGT. The V segment lost 2 bases and the J segment 4 bases; nucleotides outside the gene matches: 5.

The sample holds a few counts of this clone. The CDR3 is cut off 3 residues early in the read; its end comes from the germline J gene. The V call is TRBV6-2 or TRBV6-3, the J call TRBJ1-2, with D perhaps TRBD1 (5 bases). Germline CDR1 MNHEY, CDR2 SVGEGT. The CDR3 contains 12 residues. Incomplete CDR3 DNA: TGTGCCAGCAGTAACCAGGGAGAGGGC. Amino acids: CASSNQGEG. The whole CDR3 sequence is CASSNQGEGYTF.

This clone came up many times. The read terminates 3 residues before the CDR3 end, so the remaining end is supplied by the germline J gene. The chain has TRBV11-2 and TRBJ1-2; 7 nucleotides agree with TRBD1. Losses at the gene ends were 1 base for V and 6 bases for J; bases not matched to a gene: 2. The CDR3 is made up of 13 amino acids. CDR1 is SGHAT and CDR2 is FQNNGV in the germline V gene. CDR3 protein: CASSLGGTDGYTF. The covered CDR3 bases are TGTGCCAGCAGCTTAGGAGGGACAGATGGC.

This clone was recorded at least ten times. The sequence runs out 3 residues before the end of the CDR3; the remainder is reconstructed from the germline J gene. V and J are TRBV20-1 and TRBJ1-1, with 9 positions matching TRBD1. The CDR3 runs 18 residues. Germline V gives CDR1 DFQATT, CDR2 SNEGSKA (reference sequence). The CDR3 is CSARGGQGEVPGAARAFF. The sequenced part of the CDR3 DNA is TGCAGTGCTAGGGGGGGACAGGGAGAGGTCCCCGGGGCGGCGAGA.

This clone showed up many times. The read halts 3 residues ahead of the CDR3 end, with the missing end drawn from the germline J gene. V is TRBV5-1 and J is TRBJ2-1; weak D call: TRBD1 (5 bases). The V gene's germline CDR1 is SGHRS and CDR2 YFSETQ. This CDR3 comprises 16 residues. V was cut by 0 bases and J by 2 bases, with 12 bases left in between. The CDR3 is CASSLALLGAYNEQFF. CDR3 bases read: TGCGCCAGCAGCTTGGCGCTTTTAGGGGCCTACAATGAG.

Many counts were recorded for this clone. The read is 3 residues too short to cover the CDR3 end, so that end is filled in from the germline J gene. This sequence joins TRBV19 and TRBJ1-5; D not certain. This CDR3 spans 13 amino acids. The germline V and J ends were trimmed by 10 bases and 0 bases, with 10 bases remaining between them. The germline gives CDR1 LNHDA, CDR2 SQIVND (reference sequence). The sequenced part of the CDR3 DNA is TGTGCCACCCAACTTTTTAGCAATCAGCCC. It codes for CATQLFSNQP. The entire CDR3 protein is CATQLFSNQPQHF.

This clone was counted at least ten times. Read sequence stops 3 residues before the CDR3 end, and the germline J gene provides the missing end. The chain combines TRBV20-1 with TRBJ1-4, with TRBD1 matching 7 bases. The V segment lost 6 bases and the J segment 8 bases; nucleotides outside the gene matches: 9. CDR1 and CDR2 (germline): DFQATT, SNEGSKA (reference sequence). The CDR3 totals 13 residues. CDR3 bases read: TGCAGTGCCCTCTTGGGACAGACGGAAAAA. It is translated as CSALLGQTEK. The entire CDR3 is CSALLGQTEKLFF.

This clone came up a few times. The sequence runs out 3 residues before the end of the CDR3; the remainder is reconstructed from the germline J gene. This rearrangement joins TRBV18 to TRBJ2-3; perhaps TRBD2 as D (5 bases). The CDR3 has 12 amino acids. Germline V CDR1 and CDR2: KGHSH, LQKENI. CDR3 DNA (partial): TGTGCCAGCTCACCGGCCGGGGAGACG. This codes for CASSPAGET. The whole CDR3 protein is CASSPAGETQYF. The full variable domain, with the rest looked up from reference TRBV18 and TRBJ2-3, is NAGVMQNPRHLVRRRGQEARLRCSPMKGHSHVYWYRQLPEEGLKFMVYLQKENIIDESGMPKERFSAEFPKEGPSILRIQQVVRGDSAAYFCASSPAGETQYFGPGTRLTVL.

This clone has just a few counts. The junction departs from germline at one end; a sequencing error may be responsible. The read ends 3 residues early relative to the CDR3; the germline J gene fills the gap. Other DNA sequences in the sample encode the same CDR3. V gene TRBV7-2 combines with J gene TRBJ2-5; a possible D gene is TRBD1 (6 bases). The CDR3 is 15 amino acids. CDR1 is SGHTA and CDR2 is FQGNSA in the germline V gene. CDR3 DNA (partial): TGCGCCAGCAGCGGCCTGGCAGGGGAAGCGGAGACC. Translated, it gives CASSGLAGEAET. The whole CDR3 sequence reads CASSGLAGEAETQYF.

This clone was observed at least ten times. The CDR3 protein is CASSLTTGINSPLHF. The covered CDR3 bases are TGTGCCAGCAGCTTAACGACAGGGATTAATTCACCC. The chain recombines TRBV11-2 with TRBJ1-6; TRBD1 matches at 7 bases. The CDR3 goes on 3 residues after the read ends, and that part is filled in from the germline J gene. The CDR3 spans 15 residues. In germline, CDR1 is SGHAT, CDR2 FQNNGV. V lost 2 bases, J lost 6 bases, and 4 bases stayed unmatched.

In its sample, this clone was seen many times. The CDR3 end is not reached by the read, which stops 3 residues before it; the germline J gene fills it in. The chain has TRBV5-6 and TRBJ1-1; D is uncertain. CDR3 length: 12 amino acids. The germline V gene encodes CDR1 SGHDT and CDR2 YYEEEE. V lost 2 bases to trimming and J lost 6 bases, with 8 bases between them. CDR3 amino acids: CASSFSNAEAFF. The sequenced part of the CDR3 DNA is TGTGCCAGCAGCTTTAGTAACGCTGAA.

The sample holds many counts of this clone. The read halts 3 residues ahead of the CDR3 end, with the missing end drawn from the germline J gene. This sequence joins TRBV20-1 and TRBJ1-4; 8 bases line up with TRBD1. Germline loops: CDR1 DFQATT, CDR2 SNEGSKA (reference sequence). The CDR3 runs 14 residues. V shed 6 bases, J shed 6 bases, and the junction held 9 bases outside the gene matches. The CDR3 here is CSARPDRGDEKLFF. CDR3 DNA, as far as it was read: TGCAGTGCCCGCCCCGACAGGGGAGATGAAAAA.

Many counts were recorded for this clone. CDR3 DNA (partial): TGCGCCAGCAGCGCAACAGGGGAGGGCTATGGC. Translated, it gives CASSATGEGYG. In full, the CDR3 reads CASSATGEGYGYTF. This chain links TRBV5-1 with TRBJ1-2; 7 bases map to TRBD1. With the read ending 3 residues before the CDR3 end, the germline J gene is used to fill in that end. CDR1 and CDR2 (germline): SGHRS, YFSETQ. Germline trimming cut 4 bases from V and 4 bases from J; bases unmatched to any gene: 7. CDR3 size: 14 residues.

This clone was counted ten times or more. The read comes to an end 3 residues before the CDR3 does, leaving the germline J gene to fill in the end. This chain links TRBV10-2 with TRBJ2-7; 7 nucleotides align to TRBD2. This CDR3 spans 15 amino acids. In germline, CDR1 is WSHSY, CDR2 SAAADI. The V segment lost 5 bases and the J segment 0 bases; nucleotides outside the gene matches: 7. The CDR3 here is CASSYSGGSSYEQYF. CDR3 bases read: TGCGCCAGCAGTTATTCGGGCGGGAGCTCCTACGAG.

In this sample, this clone turned up many times. The CDR3 is cut off 3 residues early in the read; its end comes from the germline J gene. The J gene is TRBJ1-2, the V gene TRBV12-3 or TRBV12-4; D might be TRBD1 (5 bases). CDR3 length: 13 amino acids. Trimming pared 2 bases from V and 7 bases from J, leaving 11 bases between. Partial CDR3 DNA: TGTGCCAGCAGTTTACGGCAGGGAGGTGGC. Translating it yields CASSLRQGGG. The complete CDR3 reads CASSLRQGGGYTF.

This clone was seen at least ten times. The sequenced fragment ends 3 residues before the CDR3 boundary, so the rest is inferred from the germline J gene. The chain employs TRBV19 and TRBJ2-2; D is unresolved. Germline CDR1 LNHDA, CDR2 SQIVND (reference sequence). Trimming shortened V by 0 bases and J by 6 bases, and 5 bases separated the two germline ends. The CDR3 is 13 amino acids. The CDR3 region is CASSIDVAGELFF. CDR3 bases read: TGTGCCAGTAGTATAGACGTAGCCGGGGAG.

This clone was observed a handful of times. The DNA ends 3 residues before the CDR3 does, and the rest of the CDR3 is filled in from the germline J gene. This chain links TRBV19 with TRBJ1-2; D not certain. The CDR3 runs to 16 residues. The V gene's germline CDR1 is LNHDA and CDR2 SQIVND (reference sequence). The CDR3 loop reads CASSIGLAGSYNDYTF. Incomplete CDR3 DNA: TGTGCCAGTAGTATAGGATTAGCGGGCTCCTACAATGAC.